This T cell receptor (beta chain) is drawn from a study of blood T cell repertoires in COVID-19. Profiled with immunoSEQ multiplex PCR; TCRdb holds only in-frame clones, not every one. The sample contains 150,000 to 180,000 clones, about 90% of which appear only once. Material for sequencing was peripheral blood. The source of this sequence is a man in his forties or fifties with acute or convalescent COVID-19.

The CDR3 coding sequence is TGCAGCGTCGGGACAGGGGGCGGTGAGACCCAGTACTTC. Amino acid sequence: CSVGTGGGETQYF. The gene calls are TRBV29-1 and TRBJ2-5; 12 nucleotides align to TRBD1. The germline V gene has CDR1 SQVTM and CDR2 ANQGSEA. This CDR3 comprises 13 residues. V lost 6 bases, J lost 5 bases, and 4 bases stayed unmatched.